A selection of T cell receptor beta chains follows, all from one sample in a study of blood T cell repertoires in COVID-19. The protocol was immunoSEQ multiplex PCR, while the TCRdb copy is restricted to in-frame clones and leaves out a portion. Of around 380,000 clones in the sample, about four fifths are singletons; the top ten hold 1.1%. The sequencing sample was made of peripheral blood. These receptors were collected from a human donor with acute or convalescent COVID-19. The donor label of this sample is uncertain. Both conserved end residues are part of each CDR3. The order of the fields is clone size, D gene, V gene, J gene, CDR3 protein, CDR3 DNA. A D gene is named only where the DNA matches it firmly. Clone size is not always given. Where it is, it says once, few, many or a class for expanded clones.

clone_size: NA; d_call: NA; v_call: TRBV18; j_call: TRBJ2-1; cdr3_aa: CASSPIAVNEQFF; cdr3_nt: TGTGCCAGCTCACCTATAGCGGTCAATGAGCAGTTCTTC
clone_size: NA; d_call: NA; v_call: TRBV5-1; j_call: TRBJ1-6; cdr3_aa: CASSYGTSTGFRSPLHF; cdr3_nt: TGCGCCAGCAGCTACGGGACCTCCACAGGGTTCAGGTCACCCCTCCACTTT
clone_size: NA; d_call: NA; v_call: TRBV24-1; j_call: TRBJ2-7; cdr3_aa: CATSDPGGTGYEQYF; cdr3_nt: TGTGCCACCAGTGATCCGGGGGGCACAGGCTACGAGCAGTACTTC
clone_size: NA; d_call: NA; v_call: TRBV6-5; j_call: TRBJ1-1; cdr3_aa: CASSTQEAYTEAFF; cdr3_nt: TGTGCCAGCAGTACCCAGGAGGCGTACACTGAAGCTTTCTTT
clone_size: NA; d_call: TRBD1; v_call: TRBV28; j_call: TRBJ1-2; cdr3_aa: CASRPGQANYGYTF; cdr3_nt: TGTGCCAGCAGACCGGGACAGGCGAACTATGGCTACACCTTC
clone_size: NA; d_call: NA; v_call: TRBV4-1; j_call: TRBJ2-7; cdr3_aa: CASSLTVAYEQYF; cdr3_nt: TGCGCCAGCAGCCTTACAGTCGCCTACGAGCAGTACTTC
clone_size: once; d_call: NA; v_call: TRBV10-2; j_call: TRBJ1-1; cdr3_aa: CASSEAVGGRRGAFF; cdr3_nt: TGCGCCAGCAGTGAGGCTGTCGGGGGGCGAAGGGGAGCTTTCTTT
clone_size: NA; d_call: NA; v_call: TRBV15; j_call: TRBJ2-7; cdr3_aa: CATSRTLSSYEQYF; cdr3_nt: TGTGCCACCAGCAGAACACTAAGCTCCTACGAGCAGTACTTC
clone_size: NA; d_call: TRBD2; v_call: TRBV2; j_call: TRBJ2-5; cdr3_aa: CAGSGGAEETQYF; cdr3_nt: TGTGCCGGTAGCGGGGGGGCCGAAGAGACCCAGTACTTC
clone_size: NA; d_call: NA; v_call: TRBV30; j_call: TRBJ1-5; cdr3_aa: CAWSVGGNQPQHF; cdr3_nt: TGTGCCTGGAGTGTAGGGGGTAATCAGCCCCAGCATTTT
clone_size: NA; d_call: TRBD1; v_call: TRBV5-1; j_call: TRBJ1-3; cdr3_aa: CASSDPSDRDGNTIYF; cdr3_nt: TGCGCCAGCAGCGACCCCTCGGACAGGGATGGAAACACCATATATTTT
clone_size: NA; d_call: NA; v_call: TRBV4-2; j_call: TRBJ2-1; cdr3_aa: CASSPPGQRYNEQFF; cdr3_nt: TGTGCCAGCAGCCCTCCGGGTCAAAGGTACAATGAGCAGTTCTTC
clone_size: NA; d_call: TRBD1; v_call: TRBV7-9; j_call: TRBJ2-1; cdr3_aa: CASSRGGGTYNEQFF; cdr3_nt: TGTGCCAGCAGCCGAGGGGGCGGTACCTACAATGAGCAGTTCTTC
clone_size: NA; d_call: NA; v_call: TRBV29-1; j_call: TRBJ1-1; cdr3_aa: CSVEDMGGYTEAFF; cdr3_nt: TGCAGCGTTGAAGATATGGGGGGGTACACTGAAGCTTTCTTT
clone_size: NA; d_call: NA; v_call: TRBV29-1; j_call: TRBJ1-1; cdr3_aa: CSVMRNGVGTEAFF; cdr3_nt: TGCAGCGTAATGAGGAACGGGGTTGGAACTGAAGCTTTCTTT
clone_size: once; d_call: NA; v_call: TRBV9; j_call: TRBJ2-5; cdr3_aa: CASSANSIIQETQYF; cdr3_nt: TGTGCCAGCAGCGCGAACTCGATCATCCAAGAGACCCAGTACTTC
clone_size: NA; d_call: NA; v_call: TRBV5-5; j_call: TRBJ1-6; cdr3_aa: CASSHRHGNSPLHF; cdr3_nt: TGTGCCAGCAGCCACCGACATGGAAATTCACCCCTCCACTTT
clone_size: NA; d_call: NA; v_call: TRBV6-1; j_call: TRBJ2-1; cdr3_aa: CASSEGPREQFF; cdr3_nt: TGTGCCAGCAGTGAAGGTCCCCGGGAGCAGTTCTTC
clone_size: NA; d_call: NA; v_call: TRBV28; j_call: TRBJ1-5; cdr3_aa: CASSKERNQPQHF; cdr3_nt: TGTGCCAGCAGCAAAGAGCGAAATCAGCCCCAGCATTTT
clone_size: NA; d_call: NA; v_call: TRBV28; j_call: TRBJ1-5; cdr3_aa: CATQFNNQPQHF; cdr3_nt: TGTGCCACCCAGTTCAACAATCAGCCCCAGCATTTT
clone_size: NA; d_call: NA; v_call: TRBV4-1; j_call: TRBJ2-1; cdr3_aa: CASSQDWGAGAIF; cdr3_nt: NA
clone_size: NA; d_call: TRBD2; v_call: TRBV6-5; j_call: TRBJ2-1; cdr3_aa: CASKSGISYNEQFF; cdr3_nt: TGTGCCAGCAAAAGCGGGATTTCCTACAATGAGCAGTTCTTC
clone_size: once; d_call: NA; v_call: TRBV27; j_call: TRBJ1-1; cdr3_aa: CASSLGLNTEAFF; cdr3_nt: TGTGCCAGCAGTTTAGGCCTGAACACTGAAGCTTTCTTT
clone_size: NA; d_call: TRBD1; v_call: TRBV6-2/TRBV6-3; j_call: TRBJ1-1; cdr3_aa: CASSYPEAGGSENTEAFF; cdr3_nt: TGTGCCAGCAGTTACCCCGAAGCAGGGGGAAGTGAGAACACTGAAGCTTTCTTT
clone_size: NA; d_call: NA; v_call: TRBV5-1; j_call: TRBJ1-3; cdr3_aa: CASSSDGRRNSGNTIYF; cdr3_nt: TGCGCCAGCAGCTCGGATGGCAGGCGAAACTCTGGAAACACCATATATTTT
clone_size: once; d_call: TRBD2; v_call: TRBV29-1; j_call: TRBJ2-3; cdr3_aa: CSAGLADTQYF; cdr3_nt: TGCAGCGCCGGACTAGCAGATACGCAGTATTTT
clone_size: NA; d_call: NA; v_call: TRBV28; j_call: TRBJ1-3; cdr3_aa: CASSFLGGTRGNTIYF; cdr3_nt: TGTGCCAGCAGTTTTCTCGGCGGAACGCGTGGAAACACCATATATTTT
clone_size: NA; d_call: TRBD1; v_call: TRBV11-2; j_call: TRBJ2-1; cdr3_aa: CASSLGDRGWYNEQFF; cdr3_nt: TGTGCCAGCAGCTTGGGGGACAGGGGATGGTACAATGAGCAGTTCTTC
clone_size: NA; d_call: NA; v_call: TRBV2; j_call: TRBJ1-4; cdr3_aa: CASTTTLPTNEKLFF; cdr3_nt: TGTGCCAGCACTACGACACTGCCAACTAATGAAAAACTGTTTTTT
clone_size: NA; d_call: NA; v_call: TRBV13; j_call: TRBJ2-1; cdr3_aa: CASSPPLEGTSSYNEQFF; cdr3_nt: TGTGCCAGCAGCCCACCTCTAGAAGGAACCAGCTCCTACAATGAGCAGTTCTTC
clone_size: NA; d_call: NA; v_call: TRBV2; j_call: TRBJ1-5; cdr3_aa: CASRGESNQPQHF; cdr3_nt: TGTGCCAGCAGAGGGGAAAGCAATCAGCCCCAGCATTTT
clone_size: NA; d_call: TRBD2; v_call: TRBV18; j_call: TRBJ2-2; cdr3_aa: CASSASAGGTGELFF; cdr3_nt: TGTGCCAGCTCAGCGAGCGCGGGGGGCACCGGGGAGCTGTTTTTT
clone_size: once; d_call: TRBD2; v_call: TRBV5-4; j_call: TRBJ2-7; cdr3_aa: CASSAGLAGGSYEQYF; cdr3_nt: TGTGCCAGCAGCGCGGGACTAGCGGGAGGGTCCTACGAGCAGTACTTC
clone_size: NA; d_call: NA; v_call: TRBV7-8; j_call: TRBJ1-1; cdr3_aa: CASSPLGTAVNTEAFF; cdr3_nt: TGTGCCAGCAGCCCCCTAGGCACAGCGGTTAACACTGAAGCTTTCTTT
clone_size: NA; d_call: NA; v_call: TRBV10-1; j_call: TRBJ1-1; cdr3_aa: CASRSTGMNTEAFF; cdr3_nt: TGCGCCAGCAGGTCTACAGGGATGAACACTGAAGCTTTCTTT
clone_size: NA; d_call: NA; v_call: TRBV19; j_call: TRBJ2-2; cdr3_aa: CASSIQAANTGELFF; cdr3_nt: TGTGCCAGTAGTATCCAAGCGGCAAACACCGGGGAGCTGTTTTTT
clone_size: NA; d_call: NA; v_call: TRBV2; j_call: TRBJ1-1; cdr3_aa: CASTPENTEAFF; cdr3_nt: TGTGCCAGCACCCCAGAGAACACTGAAGCTTTCTTT
clone_size: NA; d_call: TRBD1; v_call: TRBV15; j_call: TRBJ1-2; cdr3_aa: CATRGQVLGYTF; cdr3_nt: TGTGCCACCCGTGGACAGGTTCTGGGCTACACCTTC
clone_size: NA; d_call: TRBD1; v_call: TRBV18; j_call: TRBJ2-1; cdr3_aa: CASSPPARQGANEQFF; cdr3_nt: TGTGCCAGCTCACCACCGGCCAGACAGGGGGCCAATGAGCAGTTCTTC
clone_size: NA; d_call: NA; v_call: TRBV6-6; j_call: TRBJ1-4; cdr3_aa: CASRGETSEKLFF; cdr3_nt: TGTGCCAGCCGGGGGGAAACGAGTGAAAAACTGTTTTTT
clone_size: NA; d_call: NA; v_call: TRBV12-3/TRBV12-4; j_call: TRBJ1-1; cdr3_aa: CASSSRSPEAFF; cdr3_nt: TGTGCCAGCAGTTCCAGGTCACCTGAAGCTTTCTTT
clone_size: NA; d_call: TRBD1; v_call: TRBV19; j_call: TRBJ1-4; cdr3_aa: CASKDLTGELFF; cdr3_nt: TGTGCCAGTAAGGACCTGACAGGGGAACTGTTTTTT
clone_size: few; d_call: NA; v_call: TRBV30; j_call: TRBJ1-2; cdr3_aa: CAWNGLNYGYTF; cdr3_nt: TGTGCCTGGAATGGCCTCAACTATGGCTACACCTTC
clone_size: NA; d_call: NA; v_call: TRBV18; j_call: TRBJ1-6; cdr3_aa: CASSPPGRNSPLHF; cdr3_nt: TGTGCCAGCTCACCACCGGGGAGAAATTCACCCCTCCACTTT
clone_size: NA; d_call: NA; v_call: TRBV11-2; j_call: TRBJ1-1; cdr3_aa: CASSLTGYTEAFF; cdr3_nt: TGTGCCAGCAGCTTAACGGGGTACACTGAAGCTTTCTTT
clone_size: few; d_call: NA; v_call: TRBV5-5; j_call: TRBJ1-1; cdr3_aa: CASSLAWGSNTEAFF; cdr3_nt: TGTGCCAGCAGCTTGGCCTGGGGCTCTAACACTGAAGCTTTCTTT
clone_size: NA; d_call: NA; v_call: TRBV4-1; j_call: TRBJ2-1; cdr3_aa: CASSRRGEQFF; cdr3_nt: TGCGCCAGCTCGAGGAGGGGTGAGCAGTTCTTC
clone_size: NA; d_call: NA; v_call: TRBV5-1; j_call: TRBJ1-3; cdr3_aa: CASSFDAGGTIYF; cdr3_nt: TGCGCCAGCAGCTTTGACGCGGGCGGGACCATATATTTT
clone_size: once; d_call: NA; v_call: TRBV6-6; j_call: TRBJ1-1; cdr3_aa: CASSYSTGVEAFF; cdr3_nt: TGTGCCAGCAGTTACTCGACGGGGGTAGAAGCTTTCTTT
clone_size: NA; d_call: NA; v_call: TRBV18; j_call: TRBJ1-1; cdr3_aa: CASSLHRDTEAFF; cdr3_nt: TGTGCCAGCTCACTGCACAGAGACACTGAAGCTTTCTTT